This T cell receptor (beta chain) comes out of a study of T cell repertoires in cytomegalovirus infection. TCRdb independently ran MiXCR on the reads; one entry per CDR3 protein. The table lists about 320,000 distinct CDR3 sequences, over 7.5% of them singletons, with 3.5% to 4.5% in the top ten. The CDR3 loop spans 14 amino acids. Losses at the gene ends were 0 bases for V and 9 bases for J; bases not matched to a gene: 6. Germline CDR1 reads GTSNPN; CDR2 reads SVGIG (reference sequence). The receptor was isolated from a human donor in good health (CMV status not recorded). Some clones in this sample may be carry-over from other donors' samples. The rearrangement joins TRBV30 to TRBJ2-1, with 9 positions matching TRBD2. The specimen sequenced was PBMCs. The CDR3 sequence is CAWSVLVAGVEQFF. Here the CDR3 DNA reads TGTGCCTGGAGTGTACTGGTAGCGGGAGTTGAGCAGTTCTTC.